The clone carrying this TCR beta chain was counted between two and nine times. Its specificity is not known. This sample is part of a study of identical twins. Each CDR3 protein gets one entry after TCRdb re-called the 5' RACE reads with MiXCR. The sample lists about 190,000 distinct CDR3 sequences; less than 20% were seen once. Trimming left V 4 bases short and J 4 bases short, with 13 bases between. The CDR3 is made up of 14 amino acids. Germline V lookup: CDR1 LGHDT, CDR2 YNNKEL (reference sequence). Whole-study results and caveats: The abundant beta clonotypes from cord blood had fewer insertions, and memory repertoires had none of this. Interpretation of the results relied on cross-sectional statistical analysis and not on following the same donors.

These data also formed part of another study, on T cells expressing NK-cell markers. Turning to that study: About six donors showed dominant NKG2C+ clonotypes comprising about 1.0-7.0% of their CD8+ T cells.

The source of this sequence is a woman under 30 in good health. The sample was CD8+ T cells sorted from blood. The rearrangement joins TRBV3-1 to TRBJ2-5, with no clear D. This CDR3 reads CASSLSTLRETQYF. As DNA, the CDR3 is TGTGCCAGCAGCCTCTCGACCCTGAGAGAGACCCAGTACTTC.